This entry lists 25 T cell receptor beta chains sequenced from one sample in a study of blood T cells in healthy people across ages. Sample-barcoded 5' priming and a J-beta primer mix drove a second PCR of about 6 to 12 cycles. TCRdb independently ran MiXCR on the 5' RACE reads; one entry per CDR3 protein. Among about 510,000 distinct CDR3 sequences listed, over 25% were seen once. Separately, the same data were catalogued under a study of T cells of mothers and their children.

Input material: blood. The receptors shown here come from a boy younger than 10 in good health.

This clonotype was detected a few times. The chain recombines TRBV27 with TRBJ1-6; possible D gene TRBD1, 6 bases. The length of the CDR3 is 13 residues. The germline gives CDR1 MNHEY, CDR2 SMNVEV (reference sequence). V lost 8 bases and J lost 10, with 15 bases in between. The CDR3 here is CASQWGAGSPLHF. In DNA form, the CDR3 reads TGTGCCAGCCAGTGGGGGGCCGGGTCACCCCTCCACTTT.

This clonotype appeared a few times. CDR3 in amino acids: CASSKTVNEKLFF. CDR3 sequence (DNA): TGTGCCAGCAGTAAGACGGTTAATGAAAAACTGTTTTTT. The chain joins TRBV12-3 or TRBV12-4 to TRBJ1-4; D is unclear. The V end lost 5 bases, the J end lost 4 bases, and 8 bases lay between the germline ends. This CDR3 has 13 amino acids.

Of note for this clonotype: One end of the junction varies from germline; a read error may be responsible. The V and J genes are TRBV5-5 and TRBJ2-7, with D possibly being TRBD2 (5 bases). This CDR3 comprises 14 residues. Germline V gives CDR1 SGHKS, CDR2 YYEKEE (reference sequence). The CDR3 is CASSLEMDSYQQYF. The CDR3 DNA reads TGTGCCAGCAGCTTGGAGATGGACTCCTACCAGCAGTACTTC.

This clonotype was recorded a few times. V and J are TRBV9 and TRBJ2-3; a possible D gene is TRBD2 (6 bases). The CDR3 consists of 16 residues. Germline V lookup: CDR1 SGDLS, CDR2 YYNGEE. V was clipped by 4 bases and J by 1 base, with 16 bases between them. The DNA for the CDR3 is TGTGCCAGCAGCCCTACTCCAGGCGGGGGCACAGATACGCAGTATTTT. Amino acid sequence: CASSPTPGGGTDTQYF.

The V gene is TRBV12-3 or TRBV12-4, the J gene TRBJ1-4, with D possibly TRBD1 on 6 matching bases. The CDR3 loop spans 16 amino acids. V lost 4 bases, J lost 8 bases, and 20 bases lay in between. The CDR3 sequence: CASSSRDTGIGEKLFF. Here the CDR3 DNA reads TGTGCCAGCAGTTCCAGGGACACCGGGATAGGAGAAAAACTGTTTTTT.

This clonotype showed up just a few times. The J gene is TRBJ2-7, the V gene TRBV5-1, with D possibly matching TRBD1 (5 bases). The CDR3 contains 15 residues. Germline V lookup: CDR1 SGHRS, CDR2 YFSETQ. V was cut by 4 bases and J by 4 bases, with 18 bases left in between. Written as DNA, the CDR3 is TGCGCCAGCAGCGCAAGGGGCGTCGAGGATTACGAGCAGTACTTC. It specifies CASSARGVEDYEQYF.

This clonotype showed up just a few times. For the CDR3, the DNA is TGTGCCAGCAGCCCCCTCCCGACTAGCGGCCAAGAGACCCAGTACTTC. It translates to CASSPLPTSGQETQYF. The chain joins TRBV5-8 to TRBJ2-5, with 9 bases matching TRBD2. Germline loops: CDR1 SGHTS, CDR2 YDEGEE. The length of the CDR3 is 16 residues. With 4 bases clipped from V and 1 base from J, the junction kept 8 bases outside the gene matches.

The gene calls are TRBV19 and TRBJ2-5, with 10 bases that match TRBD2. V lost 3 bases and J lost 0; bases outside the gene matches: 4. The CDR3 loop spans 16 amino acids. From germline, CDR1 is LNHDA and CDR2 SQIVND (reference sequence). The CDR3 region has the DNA TGTGCCAGTAGTATCTGGACTAGCGGAAACCAAGAGACCCAGTACTTC. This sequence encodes CASSIWTSGNQETQYF. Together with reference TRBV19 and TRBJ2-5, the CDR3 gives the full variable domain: DGGITQSPKYLFRKEGQNVTLSCEQNLNHDAMYWYRQDPGQGLRLIYYSQIVNDFQKGDIAEGYSVSREKKESFPLTVTSAQKNPTAFYLCASSIWTSGNQETQYFGPGTRLLVL.

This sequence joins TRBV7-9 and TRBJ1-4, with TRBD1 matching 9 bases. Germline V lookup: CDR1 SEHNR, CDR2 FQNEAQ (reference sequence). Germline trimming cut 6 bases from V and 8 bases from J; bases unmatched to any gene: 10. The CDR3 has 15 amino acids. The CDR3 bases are TGTGCCAGCAGTCTCGACCGGGACAGGGACGAAAAACTGTTTTTT. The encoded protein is CASSLDRDRDEKLFF.

The CDR3 is CASSPSGRWYEQYF. The CDR3 DNA reads as TGTGCCAGCAGTCCAAGCGGGAGATGGTACGAGCAGTACTTC. The chain combines TRBV27 with TRBJ2-5; 8 bases agree with TRBD2. Near its end, the DNA agrees better with TRBJ2-7, so the J call may be wrong. The germline CDR1 and CDR2 sequences are MNHEY and SMNVEV (reference sequence). CDR3 length equals 14 residues.

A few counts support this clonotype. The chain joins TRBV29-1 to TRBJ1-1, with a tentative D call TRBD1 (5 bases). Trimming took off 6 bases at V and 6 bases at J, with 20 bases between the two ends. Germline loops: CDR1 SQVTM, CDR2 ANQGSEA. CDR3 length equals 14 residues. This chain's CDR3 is CSVPRTTPGAEAFF. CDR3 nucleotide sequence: TGCAGCGTACCCCGCACCACCCCGGGGGCTGAAGCTTTCTTT. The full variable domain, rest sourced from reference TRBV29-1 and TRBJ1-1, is SAVISQKPSRDICQRGTSLTIQCQVDSQVTMMFWYRQQPGQSLTLIATANQGSEATYESGFVIDKFPISRPNLTFSTLTVSNMSPEDSSIYLCSVPRTTPGAEAFFGQGTRLTVV.

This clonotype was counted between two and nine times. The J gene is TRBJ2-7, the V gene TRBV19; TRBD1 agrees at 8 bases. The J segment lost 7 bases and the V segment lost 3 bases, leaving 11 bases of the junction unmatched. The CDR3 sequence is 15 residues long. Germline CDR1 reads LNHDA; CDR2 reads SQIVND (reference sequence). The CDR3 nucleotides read TGTGCCAGTAGTATGGGGGACAGGTCCGTGAAGGAGCAGTACTTC. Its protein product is CASSMGDRSVKEQYF.

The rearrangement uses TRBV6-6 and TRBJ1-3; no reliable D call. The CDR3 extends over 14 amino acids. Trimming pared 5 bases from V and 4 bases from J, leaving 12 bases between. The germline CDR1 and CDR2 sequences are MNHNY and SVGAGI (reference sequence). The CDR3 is CASSPQRSGNTIYF. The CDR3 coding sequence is TGTGCCAGCAGTCCACAGAGGTCCGGAAACACCATATATTTT.

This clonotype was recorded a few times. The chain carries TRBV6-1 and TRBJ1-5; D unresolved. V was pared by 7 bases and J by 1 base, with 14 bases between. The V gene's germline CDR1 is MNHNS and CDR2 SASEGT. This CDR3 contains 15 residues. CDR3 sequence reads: CASTVRTVSNQPQHF. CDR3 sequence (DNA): TGTGCCAGCACAGTCCGCACAGTAAGCAATCAGCCCCAGCATTTT.

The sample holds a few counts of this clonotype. The CDR3 DNA reads TGCAGTGCTAGAAAGCTCCAGGGGACTAATGAAAAACTGTTTTTT. Translating it yields CSARKLQGTNEKLFF. The chain uses TRBV20-1 and TRBJ1-4; tentative D call: TRBD1 (6 bases). This CDR3 region has 15 residues. Trimming shortened V by 2 bases and J by 2 bases, and 12 bases separated the two germline ends. CDR1 is DFQATT and CDR2 is SNEGSKA in the germline V gene (reference sequence).

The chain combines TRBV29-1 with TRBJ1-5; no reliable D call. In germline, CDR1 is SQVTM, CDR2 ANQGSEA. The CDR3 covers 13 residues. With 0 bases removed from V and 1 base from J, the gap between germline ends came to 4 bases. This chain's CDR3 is CSVEEQSNQPQHF. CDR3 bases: TGCAGCGTTGAAGAACAAAGCAATCAGCCCCAGCATTTT.

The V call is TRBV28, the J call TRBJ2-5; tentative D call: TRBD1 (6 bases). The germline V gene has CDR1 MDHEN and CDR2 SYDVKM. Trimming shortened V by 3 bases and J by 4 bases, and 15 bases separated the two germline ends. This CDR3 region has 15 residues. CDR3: CASSFPGVVGETQYF. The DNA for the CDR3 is TGTGCCAGCAGTTTTCCAGGGGTCGTTGGAGAGACCCAGTACTTC.

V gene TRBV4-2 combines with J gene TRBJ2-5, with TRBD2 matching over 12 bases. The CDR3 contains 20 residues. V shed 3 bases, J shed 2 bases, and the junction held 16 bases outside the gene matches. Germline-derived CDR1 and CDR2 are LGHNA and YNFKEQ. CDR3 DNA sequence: TGTGCCAGCAGCCAGGGCCTTACTAGCGGGGGGCTTTGGGGGCAAGAGACCCAGTACTTC. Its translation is CASSQGLTSGGLWGQETQYF.

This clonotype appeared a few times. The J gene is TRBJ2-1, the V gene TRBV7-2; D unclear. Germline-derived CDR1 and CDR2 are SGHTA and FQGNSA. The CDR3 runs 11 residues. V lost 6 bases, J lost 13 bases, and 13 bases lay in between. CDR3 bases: TGTGCCAGCAGTCTAGGCGGACCTCAGTTCTTC. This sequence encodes CASSLGGPQFF. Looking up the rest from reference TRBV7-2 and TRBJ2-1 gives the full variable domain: GAGVSQSPSNKVTEKGKDVELRCDPISGHTALYWYRQSLGQGLEFLIYFQGNSAPDKSGLPSDRFSAERTGGSVSTLTIQRTQQEDSAVYLCASSLGGPQFFGPGTRLTVL.

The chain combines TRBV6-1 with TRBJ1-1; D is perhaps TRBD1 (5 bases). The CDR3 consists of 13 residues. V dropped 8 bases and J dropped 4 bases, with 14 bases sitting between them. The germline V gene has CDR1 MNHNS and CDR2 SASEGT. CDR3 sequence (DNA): TGTGCCAGCGCGGGACTGACTCTCACTGAAGCTTTCTTT. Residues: CASAGLTLTEAFF.

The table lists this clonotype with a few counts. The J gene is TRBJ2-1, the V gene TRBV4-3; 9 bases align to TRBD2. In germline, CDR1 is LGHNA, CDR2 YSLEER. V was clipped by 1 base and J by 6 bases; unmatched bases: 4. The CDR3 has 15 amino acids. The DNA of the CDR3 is TGCGCCAGCAGCCAAGTAGCGGGAGTTAGCAATGAGCAGTTCTTC. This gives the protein CASSQVAGVSNEQFF.

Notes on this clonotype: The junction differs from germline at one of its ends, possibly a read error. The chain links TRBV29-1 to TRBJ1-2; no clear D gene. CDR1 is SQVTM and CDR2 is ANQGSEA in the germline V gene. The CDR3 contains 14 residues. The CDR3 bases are TGCAGCGTCGAAGGATCCGGGCCGGGCTATGGCTACACCTTC. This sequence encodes CSVEGSGPGYGYTF.

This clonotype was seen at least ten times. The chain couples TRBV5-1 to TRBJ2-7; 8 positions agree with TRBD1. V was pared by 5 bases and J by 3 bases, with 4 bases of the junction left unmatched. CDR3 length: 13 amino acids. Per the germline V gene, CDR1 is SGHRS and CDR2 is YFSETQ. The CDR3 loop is CASRGQANYEQYF. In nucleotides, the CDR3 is TGCGCCAGCAGGGGACAGGCCAACTACGAGCAGTACTTC.

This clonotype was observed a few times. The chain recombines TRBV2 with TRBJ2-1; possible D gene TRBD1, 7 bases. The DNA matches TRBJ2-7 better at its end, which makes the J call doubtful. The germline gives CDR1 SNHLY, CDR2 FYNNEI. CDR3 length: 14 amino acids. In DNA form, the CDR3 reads TGTGCCAGCAGTGGGGAGTGGCTCCAGGGGGGGCAGTACTTC. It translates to CASSGEWLQGGQYF.

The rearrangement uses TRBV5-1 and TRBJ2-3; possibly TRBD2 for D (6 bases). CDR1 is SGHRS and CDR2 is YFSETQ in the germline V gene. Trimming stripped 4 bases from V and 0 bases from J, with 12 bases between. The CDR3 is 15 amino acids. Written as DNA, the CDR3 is TGCGCCAGCAGCCTGGGGAGGCCTAGCACAGATACGCAGTATTTT. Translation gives CASSLGRPSTDTQYF.